These 14 T cell receptor beta chains were sequenced from one sample in a study of OX40 agonist ivuxolimab in advanced cancers. Library method: the immunoSEQ multiplex PCR assay. Sourced from immuneACCESS, this table was stored by TCRdb with only in-frame sequences that have V and J called. A share of the clones is absent; for the studies checked, an unresolved V gene accounts for under half, and the remainder has no known explanation. Recorded for this sample are tens of thousands of clones; 70% to 90% of them occurred a single time. Together, the top ten hold around 0.9% of the sample. The source material was CD4+ or CD8+ T cells sorted from blood, sampled in a trial of the OX40 agonist ivuxolimab. All receptors derive from an adult with an advanced solid tumor such as melanoma, head and neck, liver or kidney cancer.

The V and J genes are TRBV5-8 and TRBJ2-3; 7 bases align to TRBD1. The CDR3 contains 15 residues. V shed 7 bases and J 2 bases; nucleotides not matched to a gene: 10. Germline V gene sequence: CDR1 SGHTS, CDR2 YDEGEE. CDR3 loop: CASGPGTVNTDTQYF. The CDR3 DNA reads as TGTGCCAGCGGACCGGGGACAGTAAACACAGATACGCAGTATTTT.

The genes are TRBV6-1 and TRBJ1-5, with D perhaps matching TRBD1 (6 bases). Looked up from germline, CDR1 is MNHNS and CDR2 is SASEGT. The CDR3 sequence is 14 residues long. Between the trimmed V and J ends, which lost 4 bases and 6 bases, there was a span of 13 bases. The chain's CDR3 is CASSGGQPSQPQHF. The CDR3 nucleotides are TGTGCCAGCAGTGGAGGACAGCCCAGTCAGCCCCAGCATTTT.

This rearrangement joins TRBV19 to TRBJ2-3; 8 bases match TRBD2. The CDR3 runs to 14 residues. V gave up 6 bases and J gave up 4 bases; unmatched junction bases: 6. Germline V gene data show CDR1 as LNHDA and CDR2 as SQIVND (reference sequence). DNA of the CDR3: TGTGCCAGTAGCTTGGGACTAGAGCCAGATACGCAGTATTTT. Protein sequence: CASSLGLEPDTQYF.

V and J are TRBV6-1 and TRBJ1-1; possibly TRBD1 for D (6 bases). Germline V gene lookup returns CDR1 MNHNS and CDR2 SASEGT. V lost 6 bases and J lost 0, with 8 bases in between. The CDR3 spans 13 residues. The CDR3 DNA sequence: TGTGCCAGCAGCCAGGGGATGAACACTGAAGCTTTCTTT. Translation gives CASSQGMNTEAFF.

This chain connects TRBV11-2 to TRBJ2-7; 7 bases fit TRBD1. The germline CDR1 and CDR2 sequences are SGHAT and FQNNGV. The CDR3 is 14 residues long. The trim removed 4 bases at V and 5 bases at J, leaving 8 bases unmatched. The CDR3 loop is CASSSRQGLHEQYF. CDR3 coding DNA: TGTGCCAGCAGCTCCCGACAGGGCCTCCACGAGCAGTACTTC.

This clone was seen just once. The chain combines TRBV7-2 with TRBJ1-1; D gene ambiguous. The length of the CDR3 is 16 residues. Germline CDR1 is SGHTA and CDR2 is FQGNSA. V was shortened by 3 bases and J by 1 base, with 15 bases between the two germline ends. This CDR3 is CASSLRTGGPNTEAFF. CDR3 sequence (DNA): TGTGCCAGCAGCTTGAGAACCGGAGGCCCGAACACTGAAGCTTTCTTT.

V is TRBV10-3 and J is TRBJ1-1; D call uncertain. This CDR3 comprises 13 residues. Germline CDR1 and CDR2: ENHRY and SYGVKD. Between the trimmed V and J ends, which lost 4 bases and 2 bases, there was a span of 8 bases. The CDR3 is CAISADPNTEAFF. The CDR3 coding sequence is TGTGCCATCAGTGCCGACCCAAACACTGAAGCTTTCTTT.

In its sample, this clone was seen a few times. CDR3 sequence: CASSLVGGQPQHF. In DNA, the CDR3 is TGTGCCAGCAGCTTAGTAGGGGGTCAGCCCCAGCATTTT. J is TRBJ1-5 and V is TRBV7-9; perhaps TRBD1 as D (6 bases). The V end lost 1 base, the J end lost 6 bases, and 7 bases lay between the germline ends. The CDR3 is made up of 13 amino acids. CDR1 and CDR2 (germline): SEHNR, FQNEAQ (reference sequence).

The J gene is TRBJ2-7, the V gene TRBV21-1. TRBV21-1 counts as a pseudogene. The CDR3 loop spans 14 amino acids. The CDR3: CASNSRGGRYEQYF. CDR3 coding DNA: TGTGCCAGCAACTCGCGAGGGGGGAGGTACGAGCAGTACTTC.

The chain links TRBV28 to TRBJ1-1; D gene ambiguous. CDR1 MDHEN and CDR2 SYDVKM come from the germline V gene. This CDR3 contains 14 residues. The V gene lost 6 bases and the J gene lost 0 bases, with 11 bases spanning the gap. For the CDR3, the DNA is TGTGCCAGCAGCCAACCCCCCATGAACACTGAAGCTTTCTTT. Its translation is CASSQPPMNTEAFF.

The chain recombines TRBV4-1 with TRBJ2-2; TRBD2 matches at 12 bases. Per germline, CDR1 MGHRA and CDR2 YSYEKL. The CDR3 spans 17 residues. V lost 9 bases, J lost 1 base, and 9 bases stayed unmatched. The CDR3 nucleotides read TGCGCCAGTCGGGGCCTAGCGGGAGGGAAGAACACCGGGGAGCTGTTTTTT. It translates to CASRGLAGGKNTGELFF.

V usage is TRBV27 and J usage is TRBJ2-2, with 16 bases matching TRBD2. The CDR3 is made up of 21 amino acids. Germline V gene data show CDR1 as MNHEY and CDR2 as SMNVEV (reference sequence). Trimming at V came to 6 bases and at J to 4 bases, leaving 17 bases not matched to a gene. CDR3 protein: CASRSYVGGGLAGGITGELFF. The DNA for the CDR3 is TGTGCCAGCAGATCATATGTGGGGGGGGGACTAGCGGGAGGGATCACCGGGGAGCTGTTTTTT.

The genes are TRBV14 and TRBJ2-7; a possible D gene is TRBD2 (5 bases). CDR1 is SGHDN and CDR2 is FVKESK in the germline V gene. The CDR3 extends over 16 amino acids. The V end lost 3 bases, the J end lost 0 bases, and 15 bases lay between the germline ends. CDR3 in amino acids: CASSHAGTTNSYEQYF. The CDR3 region has the DNA TGTGCCAGCAGCCATGCGGGCACTACTAACTCCTACGAGCAGTACTTC. Full variable domain (outside the CDR3, taken from reference TRBV14 and TRBJ2-7): EAGVTQFPSHSVIEKGQTVTLRCDPISGHDNLYWYRRVMGKEIKFLLHFVKESKQDESGMPNNRFLAERTGGTYSTLKVQPAELEDSGVYFCASSHAGTTNSYEQYFGPGTRLTVT.

The chain uses TRBV7-9 and TRBJ2-3, with 10 bases matching TRBD2. Germline V gene data show CDR1 as SEHNR and CDR2 as FQNEAQ (reference sequence). This CDR3 spans 14 amino acids. J lost 6 bases, V lost 6 bases, and 6 bases had no gene match. In DNA, the CDR3 is TGTGCCAGCAGTGAGCGGGAGGGCCCGGATACGCAGTATTTT. Translated: CASSEREGPDTQYF. Looking up the rest from reference TRBV7-9 and TRBJ2-3 gives the full variable domain: DTGVSQNPRHKITKRGQNVTFRCDPISEHNRLYWYRQTLGQGPEFLTYFQNEAQLEKSRLLSDRFSAERPKGSFSTLEIQRTEQGDSAMYLCASSEREGPDTQYFGPGTRLTVL.